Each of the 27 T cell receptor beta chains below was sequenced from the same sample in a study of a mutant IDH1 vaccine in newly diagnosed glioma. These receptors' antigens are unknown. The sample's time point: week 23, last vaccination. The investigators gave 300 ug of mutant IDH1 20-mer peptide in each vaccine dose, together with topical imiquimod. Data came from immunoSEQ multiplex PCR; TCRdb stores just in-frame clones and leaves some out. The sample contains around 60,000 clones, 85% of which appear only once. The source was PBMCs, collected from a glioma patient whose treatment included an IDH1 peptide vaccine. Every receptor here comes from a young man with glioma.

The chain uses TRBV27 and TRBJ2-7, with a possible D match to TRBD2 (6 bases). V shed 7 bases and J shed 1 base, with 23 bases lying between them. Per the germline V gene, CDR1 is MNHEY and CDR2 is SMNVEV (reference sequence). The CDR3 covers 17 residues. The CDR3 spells CASTSRLLAGGSYEQYF. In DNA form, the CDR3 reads TGTGCCAGCACCTCACGGCTTCTGGCAGGAGGGTCCTACGAGCAGTACTTC.

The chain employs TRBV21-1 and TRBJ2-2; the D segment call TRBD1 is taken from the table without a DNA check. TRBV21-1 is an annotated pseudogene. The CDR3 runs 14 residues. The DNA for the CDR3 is TGTGCCAGCAGCCACAGGGGTTGGACCGGGGAGCTGTTTTTT. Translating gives CASSHRGWTGELFF.

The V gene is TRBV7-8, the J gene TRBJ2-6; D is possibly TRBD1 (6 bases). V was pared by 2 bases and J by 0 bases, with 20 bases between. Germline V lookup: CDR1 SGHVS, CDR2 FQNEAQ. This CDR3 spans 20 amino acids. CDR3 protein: CASSLLSRYRAVSGANVLTF. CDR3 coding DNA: TGTGCCAGCAGCTTATTATCTCGCTACAGGGCCGTCTCTGGGGCCAACGTCCTGACTTTC.

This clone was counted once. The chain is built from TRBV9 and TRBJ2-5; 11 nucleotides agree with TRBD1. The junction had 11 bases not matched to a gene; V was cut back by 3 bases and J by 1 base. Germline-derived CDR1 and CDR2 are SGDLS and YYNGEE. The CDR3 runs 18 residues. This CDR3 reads CASSGYPGQGGFQETQYF. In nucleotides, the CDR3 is TGTGCCAGCAGCGGATATCCGGGACAGGGGGGGTTCCAAGAGACCCAGTACTTC.

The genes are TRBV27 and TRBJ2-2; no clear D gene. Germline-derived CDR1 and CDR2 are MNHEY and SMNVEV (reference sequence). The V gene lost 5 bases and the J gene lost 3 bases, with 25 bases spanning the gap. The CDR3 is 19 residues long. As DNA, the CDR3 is TGTGCCAGCAGTCCCCCTCCCGGTTATGGTACGGTGGACACCGGGGAGCTGTTTTTT. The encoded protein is CASSPPPGYGTVDTGELFF.

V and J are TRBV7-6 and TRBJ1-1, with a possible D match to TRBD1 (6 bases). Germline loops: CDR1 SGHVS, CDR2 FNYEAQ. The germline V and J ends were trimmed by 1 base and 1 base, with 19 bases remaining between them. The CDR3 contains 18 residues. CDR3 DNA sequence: TGTGCCAGCAGCTTAGTTGGGAATTGGGACACCCCGAACACTGAAGCTTTCTTT. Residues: CASSLVGNWDTPNTEAFF. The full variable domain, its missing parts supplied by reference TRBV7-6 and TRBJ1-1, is GAGVSQSPRYKVTKRGQDVALRCDPISGHVSLYWYRQALGQGPEFLTYFNYEAQQDKSGLPNDRFSAERPEGSISTLTIQRTEQRDSAMYRCASSLVGNWDTPNTEAFFGQGTRLTVV.

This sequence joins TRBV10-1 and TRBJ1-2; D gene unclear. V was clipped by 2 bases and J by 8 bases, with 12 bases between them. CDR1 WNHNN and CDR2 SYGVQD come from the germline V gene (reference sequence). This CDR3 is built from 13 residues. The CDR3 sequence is CASSETATRGYTF. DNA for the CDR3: TGCGCCAGCAGTGAGACAGCAACGAGAGGCTACACCTTC.

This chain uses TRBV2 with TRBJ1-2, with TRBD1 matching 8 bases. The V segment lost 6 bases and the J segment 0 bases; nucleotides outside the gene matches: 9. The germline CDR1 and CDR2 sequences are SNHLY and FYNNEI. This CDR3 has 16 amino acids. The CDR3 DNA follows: TGTGCCAGCAGGGCAGGACAGGGCCGATCTAACTATGGCTACACCTTC. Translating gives CASRAGQGRSNYGYTF.

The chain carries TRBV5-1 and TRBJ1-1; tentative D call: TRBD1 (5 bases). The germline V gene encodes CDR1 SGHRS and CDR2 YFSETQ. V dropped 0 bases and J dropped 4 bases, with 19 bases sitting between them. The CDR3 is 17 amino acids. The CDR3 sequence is CASSLVPWGRRSTEAFF. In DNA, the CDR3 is TGCGCCAGCAGCTTGGTCCCCTGGGGCAGGAGGAGCACTGAAGCTTTCTTT.

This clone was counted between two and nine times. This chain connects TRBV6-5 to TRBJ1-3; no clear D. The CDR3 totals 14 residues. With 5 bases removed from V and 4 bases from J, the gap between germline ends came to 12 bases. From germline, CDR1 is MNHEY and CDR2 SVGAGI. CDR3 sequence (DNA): TGTGCCAGCAGTAAAGGGTGGGAGGGAAACACCATATATTTT. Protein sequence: CASSKGWEGNTIYF.

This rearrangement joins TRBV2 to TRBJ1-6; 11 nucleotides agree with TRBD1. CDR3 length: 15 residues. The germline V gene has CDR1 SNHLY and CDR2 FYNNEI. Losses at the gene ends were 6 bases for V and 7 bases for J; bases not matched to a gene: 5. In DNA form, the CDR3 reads TGTGCCAGCAGGATGGACAGGGGGCGAAATTCACCCCTCCACTTT. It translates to CASRMDRGRNSPLHF.

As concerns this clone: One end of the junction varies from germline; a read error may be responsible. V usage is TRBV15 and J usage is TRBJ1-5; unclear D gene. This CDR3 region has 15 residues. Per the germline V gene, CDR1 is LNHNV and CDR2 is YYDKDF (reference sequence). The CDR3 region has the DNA TGTGCCACCAGCAGAGAGTTGCATAGCAGTCAGCCCCAGCATTTT. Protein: CATSRELHSSQPQHF.

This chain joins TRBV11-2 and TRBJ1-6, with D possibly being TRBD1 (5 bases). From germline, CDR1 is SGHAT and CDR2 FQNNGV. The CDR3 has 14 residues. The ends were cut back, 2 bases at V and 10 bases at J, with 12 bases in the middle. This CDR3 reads CASSLTQGGSPLHF. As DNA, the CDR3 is TGTGCCAGCAGCTTAACCCAGGGAGGGTCACCCCTCCACTTT.

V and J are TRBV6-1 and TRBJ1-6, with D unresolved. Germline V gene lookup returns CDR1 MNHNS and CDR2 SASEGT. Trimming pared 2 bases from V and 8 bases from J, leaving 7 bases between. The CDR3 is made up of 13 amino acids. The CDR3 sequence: CASSELGDSPLHF. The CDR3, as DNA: TGTGCCAGCAGTGAACTTGGCGATTCACCCCTCCACTTT.

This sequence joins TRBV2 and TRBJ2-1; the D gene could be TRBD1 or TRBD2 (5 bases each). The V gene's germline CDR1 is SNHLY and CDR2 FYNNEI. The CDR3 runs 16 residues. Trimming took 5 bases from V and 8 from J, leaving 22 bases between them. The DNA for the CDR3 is TGTGCCAGCAGTCGACCGGGACCCCCGGCGGGCGATGAGCAGTTCTTC. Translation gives CASSRPGPPAGDEQFF.

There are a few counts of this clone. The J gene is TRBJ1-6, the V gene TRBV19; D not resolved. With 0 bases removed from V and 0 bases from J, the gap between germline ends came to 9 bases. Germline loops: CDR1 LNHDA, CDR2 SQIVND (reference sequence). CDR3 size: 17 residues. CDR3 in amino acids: CASSIEAVSSYNSPLHF. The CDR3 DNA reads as TGTGCCAGTAGTATAGAAGCAGTCAGCTCCTATAATTCACCCCTCCACTTT.

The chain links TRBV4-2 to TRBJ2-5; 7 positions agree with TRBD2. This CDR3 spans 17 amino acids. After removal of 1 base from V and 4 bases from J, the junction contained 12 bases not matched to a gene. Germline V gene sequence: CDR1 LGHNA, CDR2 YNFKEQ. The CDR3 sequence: CASSQVGTRSGGETQYF. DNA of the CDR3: TGTGCCAGCAGCCAAGTAGGAACCCGATCGGGGGGAGAGACCCAGTACTTC.

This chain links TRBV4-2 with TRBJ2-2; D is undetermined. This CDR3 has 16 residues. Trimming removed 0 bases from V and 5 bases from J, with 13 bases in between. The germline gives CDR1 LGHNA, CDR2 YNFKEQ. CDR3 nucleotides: TGTGCCAGCAGCCAAGATCCGTTCAGGCGGACCGGGGAGCTGTTTTTT. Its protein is CASSQDPFRRTGELFF.

CDR3 sequence (DNA): TGCGCCAGCAGCTTGTTGGGCAGGGGAACAGATACGCAGTATTTT. Encoded protein: CASSLLGRGTDTQYF. The gene calls are TRBV5-1 and TRBJ2-3, with D perhaps matching TRBD1 (6 bases). The CDR3 sequence is 15 residues long. The V gene lost 1 base and the J gene lost 3 bases, with 12 bases spanning the gap. Looked up from germline, CDR1 is SGHRS and CDR2 is YFSETQ.

The CDR3 DNA reads TGCGCCAGCAGCACCCCCCCGGGCGGGGAGCTGTTTTTT. Its protein is CASSTPPGGELFF. The chain combines TRBV4-1 with TRBJ2-2; no firm D call. The CDR3 has 13 residues. Germline CDR1 and CDR2: MGHRA and YSYEKL. V shed 5 bases and J shed 7 bases, with 11 bases lying between them.

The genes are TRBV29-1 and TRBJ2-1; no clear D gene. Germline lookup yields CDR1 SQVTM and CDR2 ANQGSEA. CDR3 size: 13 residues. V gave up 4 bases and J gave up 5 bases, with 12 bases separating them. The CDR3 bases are TGCAGCGTTGCAGTGGGTTCCGACAATGAGCAGTTCTTC. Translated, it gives CSVAVGSDNEQFF.

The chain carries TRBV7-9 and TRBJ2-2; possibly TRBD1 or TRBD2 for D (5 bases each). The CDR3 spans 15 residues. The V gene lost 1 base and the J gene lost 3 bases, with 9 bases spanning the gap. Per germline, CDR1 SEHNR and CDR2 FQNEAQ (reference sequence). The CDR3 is CASSLEGTHTGELFF. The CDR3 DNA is TGTGCCAGCAGCTTAGAGGGGACCCACACCGGGGAGCTGTTTTTT.

The DNA for the CDR3 is TGTGCTAGTGGTTTGGGACAGGGCAACACCGGGGAGCTGTTTTTT. It translates to CASGLGQGNTGELFF. The rearrangement joins TRBV12-5 to TRBJ2-2, with 7 bases that match TRBD1. The V segment lost 1 base and the J segment 2 bases; nucleotides outside the gene matches: 1. This CDR3 contains 15 residues. CDR1 is LGHNT, CDR2 FRNRAP, per germline.

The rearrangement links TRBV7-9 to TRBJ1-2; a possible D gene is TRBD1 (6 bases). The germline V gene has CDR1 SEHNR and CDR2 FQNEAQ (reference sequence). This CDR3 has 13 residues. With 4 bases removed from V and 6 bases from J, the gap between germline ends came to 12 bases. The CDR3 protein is CASSSWTENGYTF. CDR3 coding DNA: TGTGCCAGCAGCTCATGGACAGAAAATGGCTACACCTTC.

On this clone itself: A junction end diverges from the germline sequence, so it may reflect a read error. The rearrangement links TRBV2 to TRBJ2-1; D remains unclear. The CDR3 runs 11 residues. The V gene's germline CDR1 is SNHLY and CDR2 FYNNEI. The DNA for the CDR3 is TGTGCCAGCAGCGAAGTCCTCTTAAGGTTCTTC. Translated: CASSEVLLRFF. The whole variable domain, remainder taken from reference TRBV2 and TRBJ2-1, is EPEVTQTPSHQVTQMGQEVILRCVPISNHLYFYWYRQILGQKVEFLVSFYNNEISEKSEIFDDQFSVERPDGSNFTLKIRSTKLEDSAMYFCASSEVLLRFFGPGTRLTVL.

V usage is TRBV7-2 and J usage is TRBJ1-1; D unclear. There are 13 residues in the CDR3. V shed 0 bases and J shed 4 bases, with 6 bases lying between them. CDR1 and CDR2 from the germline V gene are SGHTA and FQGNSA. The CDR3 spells CASSLAVPTEAFF. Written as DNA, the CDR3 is TGTGCCAGCAGCTTAGCCGTTCCCACTGAAGCTTTCTTT.

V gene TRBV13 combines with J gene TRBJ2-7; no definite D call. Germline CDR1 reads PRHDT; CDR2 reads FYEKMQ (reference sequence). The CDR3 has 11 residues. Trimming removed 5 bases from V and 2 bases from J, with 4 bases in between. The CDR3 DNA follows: TGTGCCAGCAGCGCGACCTACGAGCAGTACTTC. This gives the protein CASSATYEQYF.